What follows are 29 T cell receptor beta chains derived from one specimen sequenced in a study of shared clonotypes between healthy human individuals. Terminally differentiated effector memory CD45RA+ cells were excluded from the naive CD8 cells, which were CD45RO-negative and positively selected for CCR7. The repertoire was sequenced with immunoSEQ multiplex PCR; TCRdb's copy has only in-frame clones and lacks some. The sample lists millions of clones, just under 95% occurring once. Sample: naive CD8+ T cells sorted from blood. These receptors were collected from a man between 18 and 29 years old in good health.

This rearrangement joins TRBV11-3 to TRBJ2-1, with D uncertain. Germline V gene sequence: CDR1 SGHNT, CDR2 YENEEA. There are 14 residues in the CDR3. The ends were cut back, 0 bases at V and 9 bases at J, with 12 bases in the middle. The CDR3 spells CASSLETGIPEQFF. DNA for the CDR3: TGTGCCAGCAGCTTAGAGACTGGGATCCCTGAGCAGTTCTTC.

Here the CDR3 reads CASMGVGEQYF. The CDR3 nucleotides are TGTGCCAGCATGGGGGTCGGGGAGCAGTACTTC. The chain employs TRBV2 and TRBJ2-7; D might be TRBD1 or TRBD2, each matching 5 bases. The CDR3 loop spans 11 amino acids. V lost 7 bases to trimming and J lost 7 bases, with 11 bases between them. The germline V gene encodes CDR1 SNHLY and CDR2 FYNNEI.

The chain couples TRBV2 to TRBJ1-1, with D possibly being TRBD1 (5 bases). V was shortened by 2 bases and J by 8 bases, with 6 bases between the two germline ends. CDR1 is SNHLY, CDR2 FYNNEI, per germline. This CDR3 contains 11 residues. The CDR3, as DNA: TGTGCCAGCAGTGAACGGGGGGAAGCTTTCTTT. Translated, it gives CASSERGEAFF.

The V and J genes are TRBV27 and TRBJ2-7; 9 positions agree with TRBD2. The CDR3 has 15 residues. Germline V gives CDR1 MNHEY, CDR2 SMNVEV (reference sequence). V gave up 3 bases and J gave up 6 bases; unmatched junction bases: 9. The CDR3 bases are TGTGCCAGCAGTTTCGGTAGCGGGAGTCCTCCCGAGCAGTACTTC. The encoded protein is CASSFGSGSPPEQYF.

This clone was recorded once. The chain combines TRBV4-3 with TRBJ2-1; 8 bases fit TRBD2. The ends lost 1 base at V and 1 base at J; junction bases unmatched: 0. Germline V gene data show CDR1 as LGHNA and CDR2 as YSLEER. The length of the CDR3 is 15 residues. For the CDR3, the DNA is TGCGCCAGCAGCCAAGGACTAGCGTCCTACAATGAGCAGTTCTTC. The encoded protein is CASSQGLASYNEQFF.

The chain has TRBV27 and TRBJ1-4; possible D gene TRBD1, 5 bases. Looked up from germline, CDR1 is MNHEY and CDR2 is SMNVEV (reference sequence). V lost 4 bases and J 8 bases, leaving 17 bases between the germline ends. The CDR3 totals 15 residues. This CDR3 is CASSSMGGVREKLFF. DNA of the CDR3: TGTGCCAGCAGTTCTATGGGAGGGGTTAGAGAAAAACTGTTTTTT.

V is TRBV7-9 and J is TRBJ2-3; D remains ambiguous. This CDR3 spans 14 amino acids. The V end lost 4 bases, the J end lost 1 base, and 9 bases lay between the germline ends. From germline, CDR1 is SEHNR and CDR2 FQNEAQ (reference sequence). The CDR3 DNA is TGTGCCAGCAGCTCCACAGAACGCACAGATACGCAGTATTTT. It translates to CASSSTERTDTQYF. The full variable domain, with the rest looked up from reference TRBV7-9 and TRBJ2-3, is DTGVSQNPRHKITKRGQNVTFRCDPISEHNRLYWYRQTLGQGPEFLTYFQNEAQLEKSRLLSDRFSAERPKGSFSTLEIQRTEQGDSAMYLCASSSTERTDTQYFGPGTRLTVL.

This rearrangement joins TRBV27 to TRBJ2-2; 10 bases agree with TRBD2. With V trimmed by 0 bases and J by 6 bases, 7 bases remained unmatched. This CDR3 is built from 17 residues. CDR1 and CDR2 (germline): MNHEY, SMNVEV (reference sequence). CDR3 sequence reads: CASSLSTVLAGAGELFF. CDR3 in DNA: TGTGCCAGCAGTTTATCGACGGTCCTAGCGGGAGCCGGGGAGCTGTTTTTT.

The V and J genes are TRBV29-1 and TRBJ2-1; weak D call: TRBD2 (6 bases). This CDR3 has 15 residues. The germline CDR1 and CDR2 sequences are SQVTM and ANQGSEA. The V end was cut by 0 bases, the J end by 5 bases, with 14 bases between. The CDR3, as DNA: TGCAGCGTTGAAGATCCGGCTAGCGCACACAATGAGCAGTTCTTC. As protein: CSVEDPASAHNEQFF.

This clone was seen a single time. The sample holds other DNA sequences that translate to the same CDR3. The chain recombines TRBV4-1 with TRBJ2-7; maybe TRBD1 (5 bases). V was clipped by 3 bases and J by 3 bases, with 9 bases between them. Germline V gene lookup returns CDR1 MGHRA and CDR2 YSYEKL. The CDR3 has 13 amino acids. The CDR3 protein is CASSQKDSYEQYF. CDR3 nucleotide sequence: TGCGCCAGCAGCCAGAAAGACAGCTACGAGCAGTACTTC.

V gene TRBV29-1 combines with J gene TRBJ2-6; no clear D. V lost 4 bases, J lost 1 base, and 11 bases lay in between. Germline CDR1 reads SQVTM; CDR2 reads ANQGSEA. This CDR3 spans 15 amino acids. CDR3 sequence: CSVGSGESGANVLTF. CDR3 bases: TGCAGCGTTGGGAGTGGGGAATCTGGGGCCAACGTCCTGACTTTC.

The rearrangement uses TRBV18 and TRBJ2-3, with a possible D match to TRBD1 (6 bases). The CDR3 is 14 residues long. Trimming took off 3 bases at V and 6 bases at J, with 13 bases between the two ends. Germline V lookup: CDR1 KGHSH, CDR2 LQKENI. In DNA form, the CDR3 reads TGTGCCAGCTCACCCGTGGGGGCGGCGGATACGCAGTATTTT. Translated: CASSPVGAADTQYF.

This clone was recorded once. This sequence joins TRBV6-6 and TRBJ2-7, with TRBD1 matching 7 bases. With V trimmed by 0 bases and J by 3 bases, 8 bases remained unmatched. Germline assignment: CDR1 MNHNY and CDR2 SVGAGI (reference sequence). This CDR3 has 16 amino acids. CDR3 amino acids: CASSYSLGQLDYEQYF. CDR3 coding DNA: TGTGCCAGCAGTTACTCGTTGGGACAGTTGGACTACGAGCAGTACTTC.

About this clone: Additional DNA sequences in this sample encode the identical CDR3. The chain couples TRBV30 to TRBJ2-3; a weak D match, TRBD1 (6 bases). The CDR3 sequence is 14 residues long. The germline V gene has CDR1 GTSNPN and CDR2 SVGIG (reference sequence). V was trimmed by 0 bases and J by 1 base, leaving 8 bases between them. The CDR3 nucleotides are TGTGCCTGGAGTGTACCAGGGGGCACAGATACGCAGTATTTT. Translated, it gives CAWSVPGGTDTQYF.

This chain joins TRBV28 and TRBJ2-7; unclear D gene. V lost 3 bases and J 2 bases, leaving 11 bases between the germline ends. The CDR3 loop spans 14 amino acids. Per the germline V gene, CDR1 is MDHEN and CDR2 is SYDVKM. This CDR3 reads CASSLAGSTYEQYF. The CDR3 DNA reads TGTGCCAGCAGTTTGGCTGGCAGCACCTACGAGCAGTACTTC.

The chain carries TRBV27 and TRBJ2-7; maybe TRBD1 (6 bases). Trimming took 4 bases from V and 2 from J, leaving 12 bases between them. The germline CDR1 and CDR2 sequences are MNHEY and SMNVEV (reference sequence). CDR3 length equals 14 residues. The CDR3 spells CASSSSRGTYEQYF. CDR3 sequence (DNA): TGTGCCAGCAGTTCCTCCAGGGGCACCTACGAGCAGTACTTC.

The chain couples TRBV6-5 to TRBJ1-2, with D possibly matching TRBD1 (5 bases). The CDR3 runs to 14 residues. With 7 bases removed from V and 4 bases from J, the gap between germline ends came to 16 bases. CDR1 and CDR2 from the germline V gene are MNHEY and SVGAGI. The CDR3 region is CASTATGTGYGYTF. The CDR3 nucleotides are TGTGCCAGCACCGCTACCGGGACGGGCTATGGCTACACCTTC.

The chain combines TRBV4-1 with TRBJ1-4, with a weak D call TRBD1 (5 bases). Germline V gives CDR1 MGHRA, CDR2 YSYEKL. Trimming left V 1 base short and J 8 bases short, with 11 bases between. The CDR3 loop spans 14 amino acids. The CDR3 DNA follows: TGCGCCAGCAGCCAAGGTGTGGGGGTAGAAAAACTGTTTTTT. Translation gives CASSQGVGVEKLFF.

The gene calls are TRBV7-9 and TRBJ1-1; D is perhaps TRBD1 (5 bases). The CDR3 is made up of 16 amino acids. Trimming pared 1 base from V and 0 bases from J, leaving 12 bases between. Germline lookup yields CDR1 SEHNR and CDR2 FQNEAQ (reference sequence). CDR3 sequence: CASSLGDSWMNTEAFF. The CDR3, as DNA: TGTGCCAGCAGCTTAGGGGACTCGTGGATGAACACTGAAGCTTTCTTT.

The chain carries TRBV6-1 and TRBJ1-2; perhaps TRBD1 as D (5 bases). The ends were cut back, 2 bases at V and 3 bases at J, with 13 bases in the middle. This CDR3 region has 15 residues. Germline lookup yields CDR1 MNHNS and CDR2 SASEGT. CDR3 sequence: CASSERGHLYYGYTF. The DNA of the CDR3 is TGTGCCAGCAGTGAACGCGGACACCTTTACTATGGCTACACCTTC.

The gene calls are TRBV4-3 and TRBJ2-5; TRBD2 aligns across 7 bases. The V segment lost 2 bases and the J segment 3 bases; nucleotides outside the gene matches: 12. The V gene's germline CDR1 is LGHNA and CDR2 YSLEER. The CDR3 extends over 17 amino acids. The DNA for the CDR3 is TGCGCCAGCAGCCAATGGAGGGCGGGAGAGGGTAAAGAGACCCAGTACTTC. Encoded protein: CASSQWRAGEGKETQYF.

The chain links TRBV6-6 to TRBJ1-1, with D possibly being TRBD1 (5 bases). The CDR3 covers 16 residues. Germline loops: CDR1 MNHNY, CDR2 SVGAGI (reference sequence). V was pared by 1 base and J by 3 bases, with 15 bases between. CDR3 loop: CASSYFGLAGDTEAFF. For the CDR3, the DNA is TGTGCCAGCAGTTACTTCGGTCTGGCGGGGGACACTGAAGCTTTCTTT.

This clone came up once. The rearrangement uses TRBV11-1 and TRBJ2-5; D is undetermined. The length of the CDR3 is 13 residues. V was clipped by 1 base and J by 2 bases, with 5 bases between them. The germline CDR1 and CDR2 sequences are SGHAT and FQDESV (reference sequence). The CDR3 coding sequence is TGTGCCAGCAGCTTAGTGGGGCAAGAGACCCAGTACTTC. Its translation: CASSLVGQETQYF.

V is TRBV10-3 and J is TRBJ2-7, with 12 bases that match TRBD2. Trimming cost V 5 bases and J 3 bases; bases outside gene matches: 2. Germline V gene data show CDR1 as ENHRY and CDR2 as SYGVKD. CDR3 length: 14 residues. DNA of the CDR3: TGTGCCATCAGTACTAGCGGGAGGTTCTACGAGCAGTACTTC. This translates into CAISTSGRFYEQYF.

The chain combines TRBV10-3 with TRBJ2-1; TRBD2 aligns across 13 bases. Germline CDR1 reads ENHRY; CDR2 reads SYGVKD. Germline trimming cut 6 bases from V and 5 bases from J; bases unmatched to any gene: 7. The CDR3 contains 16 residues. This chain's CDR3 is CAIRDPGLAGNNEQFF. The CDR3 nucleotides read TGTGCCATCAGAGACCCGGGACTAGCGGGGAACAATGAGCAGTTCTTC.

Worth noting for this clone: Other DNA sequences within the sample encode an identical CDR3. The gene calls are TRBV4-3 and TRBJ2-2; D gene unclear. Trimming removed 0 bases at V and 4 bases at J, with 6 bases between. The CDR3 extends over 14 amino acids. The germline CDR1 and CDR2 sequences are LGHNA and YSLEER. CDR3 residues: CASSQDRGTGELFF. In DNA form, the CDR3 reads TGCGCCAGCAGCCAAGATCGAGGCACCGGGGAGCTGTTTTTT.

This clone was picked up one time. This CDR3 reads CASSSPGGTLYGYTF. The CDR3 DNA sequence: TGTGCCAGCAGCTCCCCCGGAGGGACACTCTATGGCTACACCTTC. This chain links TRBV7-9 with TRBJ1-2; a possible D gene is TRBD1 (6 bases). The CDR3 spans 15 residues. Looked up from germline, CDR1 is SEHNR and CDR2 is FQNEAQ (reference sequence). The ends were cut back, 4 bases at V and 4 bases at J, with 16 bases in the middle.

Details on this clone: An end of the junction differs from the germline gene, which may be a read error. The genes are TRBV7-7 and TRBJ2-5; D not resolved. CDR3 length: 14 amino acids. CDR1 is SSHAT, CDR2 FNYEAQ, per germline (reference sequence). CDR3: CASSLVVTEETQYF. CDR3 nucleotides: TGTGCTAGCAGCTTAGTCGTGACGGAAGAGACCCAGTACTTC.

The chain uses TRBV30 and TRBJ2-7; D gene ambiguous. The CDR3 is 13 amino acids. Trimming shortened V by 0 bases and J by 5 bases, and 11 bases separated the two germline ends. Germline V gene lookup returns CDR1 GTSNPN and CDR2 SVGIG (reference sequence). This CDR3 reads CAWSVRNKDEQYF. CDR3 bases: TGTGCCTGGAGTGTACGGAATAAGGACGAGCAGTACTTC.